A selection of T cell receptor beta chains follows, all from one sample in a study of blood T cells in healthy people across ages. TCRdb analysed the 5' RACE reads with MiXCR anew, one entry per CDR3 protein. Of 700,000 to 950,000 distinct CDR3 sequences listed, 55% to 70% are singletons. The source material was blood. These receptors all come from a young man in good health. The CDR3 runs from the conserved cysteine through the conserved F or W. The D gene is left open where the match is weak.

V	D	CDR3
TRBV7-9	.	CASSQAGQETQYF
TRBV20-1	.	CSAPSTATFGNGYTF
TRBV28	TRBD2	CASSYPRQTSLRETQYF
TRBV6-5	.	CASPRDISYNEQFF
TRBV20-1	.	CSARERPLPSYEQYF
TRBV5-1	.	CASSLSIGVSDGYTF
TRBV11-3	TRBD1	CASSLNRGPGANVLTF
TRBV27	TRBD2	CASSLRLAGRGDTQYF
TRBV10-3	.	CAISPDDDSGNIQYF
TRBV2	.	CASKTNYGSWAEAFF
TRBV12-3/TRBV12-4	.	CASSFEGWAAKNIQYF
TRBV3-1	.	CASSASGNQPQHF
TRBV6-1	.	CASSEFDLNTGELFF
TRBV4-2	TRBD2	CASSQDALAGDLNEQFF